This TCR beta chain was retrieved from a study of identical twins. TCRdb recomputed calls from the 5' RACE reads with MiXCR, one row per CDR3 protein. The top ten clones hold approximately 0.29% of a sample with about 1.7 million distinct CDR3 sequences, more than 30% of them seen once. V shed 0 bases and J shed 3 bases, with 9 bases lying between them. Germline assignment: CDR1 MNHEY and CDR2 SVGAGI. The CDR3 spans 15 residues. The receptor comes from a newborn girl in good health. Specimen: cord blood. This chain links TRBV6-5 with TRBJ1-5; D perhaps matches TRBD1 (5 bases). The CDR3 DNA follows: TGTGCCAGCAGTTACTCGGGACTTTTCAATCAGCCCCAGCATTTT. It is translated as CASSYSGLFNQPQHF.